This T cell receptor (beta chain) was sequenced for a study of cytomegalovirus exposure and HLA in healthy donors. General study findings and limits: Prior analysis indicated that the majority of TCR beta V segments exhibited productivity approximately 90% or approximately 30% of the time. The CMV antigen specificity of a few CMV-associated chains was confirmed through in vitro analysis.

For this clone: Its target is unknown.

CDR1 is LNHNV and CDR2 is YYDKDF in the germline V gene (reference sequence). The CDR3 runs to 13 residues. The V and J ends lost 3 bases and 3 bases respectively, with 6 bases between them. In the PCR, 60 Vbeta and 13 Jbeta primers were used. Assay: immunoSEQ multiplex PCR; the TCRdb copy retains only in-frame clones and omits some. The table lists about 100,000 clones, roughly 76% of them singletons, with roughly 4% in the top ten. This clonotype was sampled from a man between 40 and 49 years old in good health and CMV-seronegative. What was sequenced was PBMCs. V and J are TRBV15 and TRBJ2-1; D perhaps matches TRBD2 (5 bases). Written as DNA, the CDR3 is TGTGCCACCAGCAGCGGGGTCTACAATGAGCAGTTCTTC. Protein product: CATSSGVYNEQFF.